This TCR beta chain was identified in a study of blood T cell repertoires in COVID-19. The overall study: Spain, Italy and the United States supplied samples that represented acute and convalescent COVID-19. T cells, B-cell-depleted T cells, or PBMCs provided the cDNA or gDNA that served as material.

Authors' processing steps: Reference gene primer amplification in the assay estimated nucleated cell counts. Sequencing was performed with immunoSEQ multiplex PCR; in TCRdb, only in-frame clones are kept and a portion is missing. From that table come the V and J calls and clone size; the DNA was used to work out D and trimming. The table records roughly 34,000 clones, 90% of them present only once. CDR1 is LNHDA, CDR2 SQIVND, per germline (reference sequence). CDR3 length: 14 residues. V dropped 7 bases and J dropped 2; count of bases not matched to a gene: 6. The chain uses TRBV19 and TRBJ2-5, with TRBD1 matching 8 bases. This receptor was taken from a man older than 75 with acute or convalescent COVID-19. The sequenced material came from peripheral blood. In DNA, the CDR3 is TGTGCCAGTAACCCCAGGGGGCGTCAAGAGACCCAGTACTTC. The encoded protein is CASNPRGRQETQYF.